This T cell receptor beta chain was found in a study of CD8 T cells in ankylosing spondylitis. TCRdb redid the calling of the 5' RACE reads with MiXCR, one entry per CDR3 protein. The sample includes under 300,000 distinct CDR3 sequences, approximately 20% seen only once; the top ten take more than 25%. Sequencing used blood, either unsorted or a sorted T cell fraction (not recorded which). The receptor was isolated from a male donor with ankylosing spondylitis or in good health (not recorded which).

CDR3 sequence reads: CASSEWTSPEKLFF. For the CDR3, the DNA is TGTGCCAGCAGTGAGTGGACAAGCCCTGAAAAACTGTTTTTT. The rearrangement links TRBV2 to TRBJ1-4; possible D gene TRBD1, 5 bases. The CDR3 runs to 14 residues. From germline, CDR1 is SNHLY and CDR2 FYNNEI. Trimming pared 3 bases from V and 7 bases from J, leaving 12 bases between.